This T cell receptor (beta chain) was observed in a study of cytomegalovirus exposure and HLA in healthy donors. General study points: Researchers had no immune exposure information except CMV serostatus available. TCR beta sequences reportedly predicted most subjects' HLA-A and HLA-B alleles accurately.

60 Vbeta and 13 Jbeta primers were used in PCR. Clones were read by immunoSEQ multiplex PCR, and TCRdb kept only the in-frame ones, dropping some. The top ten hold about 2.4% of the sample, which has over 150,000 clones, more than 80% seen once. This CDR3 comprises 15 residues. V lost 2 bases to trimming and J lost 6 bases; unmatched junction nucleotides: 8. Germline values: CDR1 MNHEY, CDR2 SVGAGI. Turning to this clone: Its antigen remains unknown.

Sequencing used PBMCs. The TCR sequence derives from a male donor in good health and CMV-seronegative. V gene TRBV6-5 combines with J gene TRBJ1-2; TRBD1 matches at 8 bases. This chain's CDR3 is CASSYIWTGTNGYTF. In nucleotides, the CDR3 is TGTGCCAGCAGTTACATATGGACAGGGACAAATGGCTACACCTTC.